Below are 26 T cell receptor beta chains sequenced from a single sample in a study of radiotherapy plus CTLA-4 blockade in lung cancer. Data came from immunoSEQ multiplex PCR; TCRdb stores just in-frame clones and leaves some out. This sample yields 81,000 or so clones, of which around 87% are seen a single time; around 0.87% belongs to the top ten. Sample: peripheral blood, taken from a patient treated with radiotherapy plus ipilimumab. The receptors were sampled from a human donor with non-small cell lung cancer who had stable disease on radiotherapy plus ipilimumab.

The chain combines TRBV29-1 with TRBJ1-1; no definite D call. V was clipped by 5 bases and J by 1 base, with 5 bases between them. The CDR3 sequence is 11 residues long. CDR1 is SQVTM, CDR2 ANQGSEA, per germline. In DNA form, the CDR3 reads TGCAGCGTTTCCGAGAACACTGAAGCTTTCTTT. This translates into CSVSENTEAFF.

This clone has a single count. Written as DNA, the CDR3 is TGTGCCAGCAGCTTACGCCCCAGGAGCTCCTACGAGCAGTACTTC. It translates to CASSLRPRSSYEQYF. The rearrangement links TRBV7-2 to TRBJ2-7; D is ambiguous. The CDR3 totals 15 residues. The V end lost 2 bases, the J end lost 0 bases, and 11 bases lay between the germline ends. Germline-derived CDR1 and CDR2 are SGHTA and FQGNSA.

The chain has TRBV7-2 and TRBJ2-5; 13 nucleotides match TRBD2. In germline, CDR1 is SGHTA, CDR2 FQGNSA. This CDR3 is 16 amino acids long. V lost 5 bases and J lost 2; bases outside the gene matches: 5. CDR3 in amino acids: CASSTGLAGVQETQYF. The CDR3, as DNA: TGTGCCAGCAGCACCGGACTAGCGGGGGTACAAGAGACCCAGTACTTC.

The J gene is TRBJ1-6, the V gene TRBV11-2; 8 bases are shared with TRBD1. J lost 7 bases, V lost 4 bases, and 6 bases had no gene match. CDR1 SGHAT and CDR2 FQNNGV come from the germline V gene. CDR3 length: 15 amino acids. CDR3 DNA: TGTGCCAGCAGCTCGGGCGGGGACAGGAATTCACCCCTCCACTTT. It codes for CASSSGGDRNSPLHF.

V is TRBV11-2 and J is TRBJ2-5; 8 nucleotides align to TRBD2. The CDR3 has 15 amino acids. V dropped 3 bases and J dropped 2; count of bases not matched to a gene: 5. From germline, CDR1 is SGHAT and CDR2 FQNNGV. The chain's CDR3 is CASSFGEREQETQYF. CDR3 nucleotides: TGTGCCAGCAGCTTCGGCGAGCGGGAGCAAGAGACCCAGTACTTC.

This rearrangement joins TRBV10-1 to TRBJ2-7; 8 bases are a match to TRBD2. The CDR3 runs 14 residues. Germline lookup yields CDR1 WNHNN and CDR2 SYGVQD (reference sequence). The V segment lost 6 bases and the J segment 6 bases; nucleotides outside the gene matches: 10. The CDR3 sequence is CASSGPGLAGEQYF. The CDR3 DNA reads TGCGCCAGCAGCGGACCTGGACTAGCTGGCGAGCAGTACTTC.

The chain has TRBV5-1 and TRBJ2-1; possibly TRBD1 for D (5 bases). This CDR3 contains 14 residues. Germline V gene data show CDR1 as SGHRS and CDR2 as YFSETQ. Trimming left V 4 bases short and J 2 bases short, with 10 bases between. For the CDR3, the DNA is TGCGCCAGCAGCCAAGTAGGGGCCTACAATGAGCAGTTCTTC. Amino acids: CASSQVGAYNEQFF.

The V gene is TRBV27, the J gene TRBJ1-3, with 9 bases identical to TRBD1. The length of the CDR3 is 14 residues. Trimming at V came to 4 bases and at J to 4 bases, leaving 2 bases not matched to a gene. Germline V gene data show CDR1 as MNHEY and CDR2 as SMNVEV (reference sequence). The CDR3 reads CASSSQGAGNTIYF. DNA for the CDR3: TGTGCCAGCAGTTCACAGGGGGCCGGAAACACCATATATTTT.

This clone appeared a few times. The CDR3 spells CASSPRGGGTEQYF. For the CDR3, the DNA is TGTGCCAGTAGTCCTAGGGGTGGAGGGACCGAGCAGTACTTC. The chain links TRBV19 to TRBJ2-7, with TRBD2 as a possible D gene (6 bases). The CDR3 consists of 14 residues. CDR1 and CDR2 from the germline V gene are LNHDA and SQIVND (reference sequence). Trimming left V 5 bases short and J 6 bases short, with 17 bases between.

This chain uses TRBV18 with TRBJ2-2, with TRBD2 identical over 7 bases. Trimming at V came to 0 bases and at J to 4 bases, leaving 11 bases not matched to a gene. The CDR3 contains 18 residues. Germline-derived CDR1 and CDR2 are KGHSH and LQKENI. The DNA of the CDR3 is TGTGCCAGCTCACCACCTGGTCGAGGGAGGGCCGGCACCGGGGAGCTGTTTTTT. This gives the protein CASSPPGRGRAGTGELFF.

The rearrangement links TRBV6-1 to TRBJ2-3; a possible D gene is TRBD1 (6 bases). The V end was cut by 6 bases, the J end by 1 base, with 8 bases between. The CDR3 consists of 13 residues. Germline V gene data show CDR1 as MNHNS and CDR2 as SASEGT. CDR3 in amino acids: CASRNRGTDTQYF. Written as DNA, the CDR3 is TGTGCCAGCAGAAACAGGGGCACAGATACGCAGTATTTT.

The CDR3 spells CASSLGQMYQETQYF. CDR3 DNA sequence: TGTGCCAGCAGTTTAGGGCAGATGTACCAAGAGACCCAGTACTTC. This chain uses TRBV28 with TRBJ2-5; D ambiguous. Germline V gene lookup returns CDR1 MDHEN and CDR2 SYDVKM. The ends were cut back, 2 bases at V and 0 bases at J, with 10 bases in the middle. The CDR3 is 15 amino acids.

This sequence joins TRBV30 and TRBJ2-5, with D perhaps matching TRBD1 or TRBD2 (5 bases each). This CDR3 is built from 13 residues. Germline assignment: CDR1 GTSNPN and CDR2 SVGIG (reference sequence). Trimming took 3 bases from V and 1 from J, leaving 9 bases between them. The CDR3, as DNA: TGTGCCTGGAGCCAGGGAGTCCAAGAGACCCAGTACTTC. As protein: CAWSQGVQETQYF.

The V gene is TRBV9, the J gene TRBJ2-3, with D possibly being TRBD2 (5 bases). The CDR3 is 14 residues long. Germline V lookup: CDR1 SGDLS, CDR2 YYNGEE. Deletions cut 4 bases from V and 9 bases from J, with 18 bases between. CDR3 residues: CASSRVVSPGTQYF. The CDR3 DNA reads TGTGCCAGCAGCCGTGTGGTTAGCCCGGGGACGCAGTATTTT.

This chain links TRBV7-3 with TRBJ2-1; the D is unclear. Between the trimmed V and J ends, which lost 2 bases and 8 bases, there was a span of 10 bases. In germline, CDR1 is SGHTA, CDR2 FQGTGA. The CDR3 covers 13 residues. CDR3 sequence: CASSLPGIDEQFF. The DNA for the CDR3 is TGTGCCAGCAGCTTACCCGGTATTGATGAGCAGTTCTTC.

The chain couples TRBV28 to TRBJ1-5; no clear D gene. The V gene lost 7 bases and the J gene lost 6 bases, with 16 bases spanning the gap. The CDR3 runs 14 residues. CDR1 is MDHEN and CDR2 is SYDVKM in the germline V gene. CDR3 amino acids: CASTPGGASQPQHF. The CDR3 bases are TGTGCCAGCACCCCGGGAGGCGCCAGTCAGCCCCAGCATTTT.

The chain joins TRBV28 to TRBJ1-4, with D maybe TRBD1 (5 bases). CDR1 and CDR2 (germline): MDHEN, SYDVKM. The CDR3 spans 15 residues. With 3 bases removed from V and 5 bases from J, the gap between germline ends came to 13 bases. This CDR3 reads CASSFSRGRNEKLFF. The CDR3 DNA follows: TGTGCCAGCAGTTTTAGTCGGGGGAGGAATGAAAAACTGTTTTTT.

V usage is TRBV11-2 and J usage is TRBJ2-2; possibly TRBD2 for D (7 bases). Trimming stripped 0 bases from V and 1 base from J, with 15 bases between. The length of the CDR3 is 18 residues. Germline V lookup: CDR1 SGHAT, CDR2 FQNNGV. The CDR3 DNA follows: TGTGCCAGCAGCTTAGATCGGCGGGGGACACTGAACACCGGGGAGCTGTTTTTT. Its translation: CASSLDRRGTLNTGELFF.

V and J are TRBV6-5 and TRBJ2-1; no definite D call. Germline CDR1 MNHEY, CDR2 SVGAGI. The CDR3 length is 16 residues. Trimming took off 3 bases at V and 2 bases at J, with 14 bases between the two ends. Written as DNA, the CDR3 is TGTGCCAGCAGTTATAAGGGTATTACCACCTACAATGAGCAGTTCTTC. Protein sequence: CASSYKGITTYNEQFF.

The rearrangement joins TRBV7-2 to TRBJ1-1, with unresolved D. Deletions cut 1 base from V and 1 base from J, with 10 bases between. There are 15 residues in the CDR3. Germline V gene sequence: CDR1 SGHTA, CDR2 FQGNSA. The CDR3 loop reads CASSLDAVRNTEAFF. CDR3 coding DNA: TGTGCCAGCAGCTTAGACGCGGTGAGGAACACTGAAGCTTTCTTT.

This rearrangement joins TRBV7-2 to TRBJ1-2; TRBD1 might be the D (5 bases). Trimming took 1 base from V and 6 from J, leaving 21 bases between them. Germline CDR1 and CDR2: SGHTA and FQGNSA. The CDR3 has 17 amino acids. CDR3 region: CASSLVVGVEGLHGYTF. CDR3 nucleotide sequence: TGTGCCAGCAGCTTAGTGGTGGGGGTGGAGGGGCTGCATGGCTACACCTTC.

This clone was seen a single time. This chain joins TRBV11-2 and TRBJ1-5; 9 bases align to TRBD1. The J segment lost 7 bases and the V segment lost 5 bases, leaving 6 bases of the junction unmatched. In germline, CDR1 is SGHAT, CDR2 FQNNGV. This CDR3 has 14 residues. CDR3 coding DNA: TGTGCCAGCAGCGCTGACAGGGGGAGGCAGCCCCAGCATTTT. Translating gives CASSADRGRQPQHF. The complete variable domain, with remaining parts taken from reference TRBV11-2 and TRBJ1-5, reads EAGVAQSPRYKIIEKRQSVAFWCNPISGHATLYWYQQILGQGPKLLIQFQNNGVVDDSQLPKDRFSAERLKGVDSTLKIQPAKLEDSAVYLCASSADRGRQPQHFGDGTRLSIL.

The gene calls are TRBV14 and TRBJ1-6; 7 bases are a match to TRBD1. Germline-derived CDR1 and CDR2 are SGHDN and FVKESK. V lost 8 bases and J lost 7; bases outside the gene matches: 8. The length of the CDR3 is 14 residues. The chain's CDR3 is CASGNRGVNSPLHF. CDR3 DNA: TGTGCCAGCGGGAACAGGGGAGTCAATTCACCCCTCCACTTT.

The J gene is TRBJ2-3, the V gene TRBV27; the match to TRBD1 covers 9 bases. The CDR3 sequence is 15 residues long. V lost 6 bases and J lost 2; bases outside the gene matches: 6. Germline CDR1 and CDR2: MNHEY and SMNVEV (reference sequence). The CDR3 protein is CASRLQGAHTDTQYF. Here the CDR3 DNA reads TGTGCCAGCAGATTACAGGGGGCGCACACAGATACGCAGTATTTT.

The CDR3 bases are TGCGCCAGCAGCTTGGAACACACTGAAGCTTTCTTT. This gives the protein CASSLEHTEAFF. This chain joins TRBV5-1 and TRBJ1-1; the D is unclear. V dropped 0 bases and J dropped 3 bases, with 3 bases sitting between them. In germline, CDR1 is SGHRS, CDR2 YFSETQ. The CDR3 covers 12 residues.

This rearrangement joins TRBV10-3 to TRBJ1-6, with 7 bases fitting TRBD1. CDR3 size: 14 residues. The germline CDR1 and CDR2 sequences are ENHRY and SYGVKD. The junction had 5 bases not matched to a gene; V was cut back by 3 bases and J by 9 bases. In DNA form, the CDR3 reads TGTGCCATCAGTGACAGGGGGGTTGGTTCACCCCTCCACTTT. Translation: CAISDRGVGSPLHF.